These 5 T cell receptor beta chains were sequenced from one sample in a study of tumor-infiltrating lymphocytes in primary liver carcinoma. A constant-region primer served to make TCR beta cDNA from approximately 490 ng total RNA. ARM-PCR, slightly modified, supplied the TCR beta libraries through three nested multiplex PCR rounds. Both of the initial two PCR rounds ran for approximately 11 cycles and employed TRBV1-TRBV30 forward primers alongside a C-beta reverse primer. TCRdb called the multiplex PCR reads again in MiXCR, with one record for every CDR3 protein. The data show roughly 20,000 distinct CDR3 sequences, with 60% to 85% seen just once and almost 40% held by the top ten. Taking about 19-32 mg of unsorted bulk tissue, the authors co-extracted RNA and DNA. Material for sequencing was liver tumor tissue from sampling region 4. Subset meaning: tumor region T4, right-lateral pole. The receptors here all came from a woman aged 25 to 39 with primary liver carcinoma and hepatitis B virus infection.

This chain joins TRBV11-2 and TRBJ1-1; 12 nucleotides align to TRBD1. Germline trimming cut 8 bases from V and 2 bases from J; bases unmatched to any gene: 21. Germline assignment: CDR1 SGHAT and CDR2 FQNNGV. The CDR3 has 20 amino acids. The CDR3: CASGDRDRGRNRWCNTEAFF. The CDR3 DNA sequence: TGTGCCAGCGGCGATCGGGACAGGGGGCGCAATAGGTGGTGTAACACTGAAGCTTTCTTT.

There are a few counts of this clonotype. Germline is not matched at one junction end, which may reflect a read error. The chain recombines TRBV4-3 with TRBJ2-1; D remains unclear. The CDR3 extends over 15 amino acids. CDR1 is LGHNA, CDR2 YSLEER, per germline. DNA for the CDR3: TGCGCCAGCAGCCGAGATCCCCAGCAAAACAATGTGCAGTTCTTC. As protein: CASSRDPQQNNVQFF.

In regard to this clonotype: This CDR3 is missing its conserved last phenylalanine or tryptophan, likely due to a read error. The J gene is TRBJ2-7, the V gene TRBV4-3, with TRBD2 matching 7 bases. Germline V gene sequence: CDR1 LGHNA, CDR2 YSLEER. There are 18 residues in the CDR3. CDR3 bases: TGCTCCAACAGCCAAGCTGTGACGGGGGGTCACATTAGCTACGAGCAGTACTCC. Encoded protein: CSNSQAVTGGHISYEQYS.

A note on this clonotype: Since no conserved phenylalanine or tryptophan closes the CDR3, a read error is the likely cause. The CDR3 coding sequence is TGCGCCAGCAACCAAGGGGGGGCTCCGAACACCGTGGAGCTGTTTTCT. This gives the protein CASNQGGAPNTVELFS. The chain links TRBV4-1 to TRBJ2-2; D is perhaps TRBD2 (7 bases). Germline lookup yields CDR1 MGHRA and CDR2 YSYEKL. The CDR3 loop spans 16 amino acids.

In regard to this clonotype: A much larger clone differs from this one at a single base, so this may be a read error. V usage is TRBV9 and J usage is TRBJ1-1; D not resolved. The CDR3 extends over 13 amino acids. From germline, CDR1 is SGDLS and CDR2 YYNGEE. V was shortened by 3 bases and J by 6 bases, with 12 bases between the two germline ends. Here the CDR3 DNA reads TGTGCCAGCAGCGACGGAAGTAAGGCTGAAGCTTTCTTT. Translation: CASSDGSKAEAFF.